This T cell receptor beta chain appears in the sequencing data of a study of CXCR3-negative and CXCR3-positive naive CD8 T cells. Concerning this clonotype: Its target is unknown.

Overall study findings and caveats: Hydrophobicity was higher for TRB CDR3s found in CXCR3-positive naive cells than in CXCR3-negative naive cells. Both naive subsets, CXCR3-negative and CXCR3-positive, displayed similar TRBV-TRBJ usage, unlike memory cells.

The libraries of TRB cDNA were constructed through 5' RACE using UMI labels. No DNA is given; TCRdb re-called the 5' RACE reads and lists each CDR3 protein once. Its table records about 39,000 distinct CDR3 sequences. CDR1 and CDR2 from the germline V gene are LNHDA and SQIVND (reference sequence). CDR3 length: 15 residues. This TCR came from a human donor in good health. Some clones in this sample may be carry-over from other donors' samples. Specimen: naive CXCR3- CD8+ T cells from blood. Subset meaning: CD45RO-CCR7+CD27+CD95- naive CD8+ T cells lacking CXCR3 (TNR3-). The J gene is TRBJ2-2, the V gene TRBV19; absent DNA, TCRdb's TRBD2 call cannot be checked. CDR3 region: CASSMLAGATGELFF.